This T cell receptor beta chain comes out of a study of T-cell memory formation after mild COVID-19. V lost 2 bases to trimming and J lost 13 bases, with 9 bases between them. The CDR3 loop spans 11 amino acids. Germline V gives CDR1 SGHAT, CDR2 FQNNGV. MiXCR, run by TCRdb on the 5' RACE reads, gives a single entry per CDR3 protein. The table records fewer than 700,000 distinct CDR3 sequences, roughly 18% of them present only once. This clonotype turned up a few times. Its specificity is not known. Findings and limits, study-wide: CD4+ contracting clones lay mainly in CM and EM, CD8+ ones in EMRA. CD4+ bias marked clones expanding day 15 to 37, unlike balanced contracting clones.

This chain connects TRBV11-2 to TRBJ2-1; D is uncertain. Sample: PBMCs or a T cell subset sorted from them (not recorded which). The TCR originated in an adult woman who had mild COVID-19 (a few samples of this study predate the infection). Cell type and time point are not known. CDR3 protein: CASSLSTFQFF. The DNA of the CDR3 is TGTGCCAGCAGCTTAAGTACCTTCCAGTTCTTC.